Below, 11 T cell receptor beta chains from the same sample are listed, as sequenced in a study of technical replicates of blood from several donors. Sequencing was performed with immunoSEQ multiplex PCR; in TCRdb, only in-frame clones are kept and a portion is missing. The sample contains 55,000 to 70,000 clones, around 88% of which appear only once. The sample comprised PBMCs. These receptors were obtained from a human donor in good health. Some clones in this sample may be carry-over from other donors' samples.

The rearrangement joins TRBV4-2 to TRBJ2-7; no reliable D call. Germline V gives CDR1 LGHNA, CDR2 YNFKEQ. Trimming removed 0 bases at V and 6 bases at J, with 9 bases between. The CDR3 contains 13 residues. In DNA, the CDR3 is TGTGCCAGCAGCCAAGAATTGCTCGGCGAGCAGTACTTC. It yields the protein CASSQELLGEQYF.

The chain combines TRBV28 with TRBJ1-6; D is unclear. Looked up from germline, CDR1 is MDHEN and CDR2 is SYDVKM. V was trimmed by 1 base and J by 5 bases, leaving 12 bases between them. CDR3 length: 16 amino acids. CDR3 amino acids: CASSLLSFQDNSPLHF. The CDR3 nucleotides are TGTGCCAGCAGTTTATTGTCCTTTCAGGATAATTCACCCCTCCACTTT.

The gene calls are TRBV10-3 and TRBJ1-2; D may be TRBD1 (5 bases). The CDR3 totals 13 residues. Between the trimmed V and J ends, which lost 10 bases and 1 base, there was a span of 13 bases. CDR1 and CDR2 from the germline V gene are ENHRY and SYGVKD. The DNA of the CDR3 is TGTGCCACCTGGGGGGGTGGTAACTATGGCTACACCTTC. Translated: CATWGGGNYGYTF.

This sequence joins TRBV18 and TRBJ1-2; D may be TRBD1 (5 bases). Germline V gene lookup returns CDR1 KGHSH and CDR2 LQKENI. This CDR3 is 16 amino acids long. Trimming shortened V by 0 bases and J by 8 bases, and 19 bases separated the two germline ends. CDR3 in amino acids: CASSPPAGFGFEGYTF. CDR3 nucleotides: TGTGCCAGCTCACCACCCGCAGGGTTCGGATTCGAGGGCTACACCTTC.

This clone came up a few times. The chain recombines TRBV29-1 with TRBJ1-1, with D possibly matching TRBD1 (6 bases). The length of the CDR3 is 13 residues. Germline CDR1 is SQVTM and CDR2 is ANQGSEA. V shed 4 bases and J shed 1 base, with 10 bases lying between them. The CDR3 is CSVGSDRNTEAFF. The DNA of the CDR3 is TGCAGCGTTGGATCGGACAGGAACACTGAAGCTTTCTTT.

This chain connects TRBV5-1 to TRBJ2-7, with 7 bases fitting TRBD2. Germline lookup yields CDR1 SGHRS and CDR2 YFSETQ. J gave up 0 bases and V 4 bases, and 19 bases lay outside the gene matches. This CDR3 comprises 19 residues. The CDR3 here is CASSPGSILRRGISYEQYF. Written as DNA, the CDR3 is TGCGCCAGCAGCCCCGGATCGATACTTCGGCGGGGGATCTCCTACGAGCAGTACTTC.

V and J are TRBV30 and TRBJ1-1; D perhaps matches TRBD1 (5 bases). The CDR3 is 14 residues long. Germline CDR1 reads GTSNPN; CDR2 reads SVGIG (reference sequence). The V end was cut by 4 bases, the J end by 4 bases, with 16 bases between. This chain's CDR3 is CAWIRRQGGTEAFF. In DNA form, the CDR3 reads TGTGCCTGGATTAGGCGGCAGGGAGGCACTGAAGCTTTCTTT.

The chain has TRBV15 and TRBJ2-1; 9 bases align to TRBD2. There are 16 residues in the CDR3. Germline CDR1 and CDR2: LNHNV and YYDKDF (reference sequence). The V segment lost 0 bases and the J segment 9 bases; nucleotides outside the gene matches: 9. For the CDR3, the DNA is TGTGCCACCAGCAGAGATAAGGATAGCGGGAGTGCTGAGCAGTTCTTC. Encoded protein: CATSRDKDSGSAEQFF. The variable domain in full, completed from reference TRBV15 and TRBJ2-1, reads DAMVIQNPRYQVTQFGKPVTLSCSQTLNHNVMYWYQQKSSQAPKLLFHYYDKDFNNEADTPDNFQSRRPNTSFCFLDIRSPGLGDTAMYLCATSRDKDSGSAEQFFGPGTRLTVL.

This chain joins TRBV7-2 and TRBJ2-3, with TRBD2 matching 13 bases. J was trimmed by 2 bases and V by 5 bases; bases with no gene match: 7. The CDR3 consists of 17 residues. CDR1 and CDR2 (germline): SGHTA, FQGNSA. The CDR3 bases are TGTGCCAGCAGCCTCCTGACTAGCGGGGGGCCCACAGATACGCAGTATTTT. Translated, it gives CASSLLTSGGPTDTQYF.

V is TRBV11-3 and J is TRBJ2-1; maybe TRBD2 (7 bases). Germline lookup yields CDR1 SGHNT and CDR2 YENEEA. The CDR3 runs 17 residues. V shed 5 bases and J shed 0 bases, with 17 bases lying between them. CDR3 DNA sequence: TGTGCCAGCAGCCGTGGGGGGGCCTGGAGCTCCTACAATGAGCAGTTCTTC. Translation gives CASSRGGAWSSYNEQFF.

CDR3 in DNA: TGTGCCAGCAGCCCCCGAGGACTAGCCAGTCAAGAGACCCAGTACTTC. Amino acid sequence: CASSPRGLASQETQYF. The chain uses TRBV7-2 and TRBJ2-5, with 8 bases aligning to TRBD2. In germline, CDR1 is SGHTA, CDR2 FQGNSA. V shed 5 bases, J shed 2 bases, and the junction held 10 bases outside the gene matches. The CDR3 totals 16 residues. Full variable domain (outside the CDR3, taken from reference TRBV7-2 and TRBJ2-5): GAGVSQSPSNKVTEKGKDVELRCDPISGHTALYWYRQSLGQGLEFLIYFQGNSAPDKSGLPSDRFSAERTGGSVSTLTIQRTQQEDSAVYLCASSPRGLASQETQYFGPGTRLLVL.